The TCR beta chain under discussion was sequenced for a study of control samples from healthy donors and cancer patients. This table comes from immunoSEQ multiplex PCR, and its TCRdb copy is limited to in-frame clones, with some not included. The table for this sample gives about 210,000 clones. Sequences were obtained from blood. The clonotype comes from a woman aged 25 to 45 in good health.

The CDR3 DNA reads as TGTGCCAGCAGCTCCGGACTAGCGGGGGGGCCAGGCTTCTACAATGAGCAGTTCTTC. It specifies CASSSGLAGGPGFYNEQFF. The chain is built from TRBV5-6 and TRBJ2-1; TRBD2 agrees at 15 bases. The CDR3 covers 19 residues. Germline lookup yields CDR1 SGHDT and CDR2 YYEEEE. V was pared by 3 bases and J by 3 bases, with 10 bases of the junction left unmatched.